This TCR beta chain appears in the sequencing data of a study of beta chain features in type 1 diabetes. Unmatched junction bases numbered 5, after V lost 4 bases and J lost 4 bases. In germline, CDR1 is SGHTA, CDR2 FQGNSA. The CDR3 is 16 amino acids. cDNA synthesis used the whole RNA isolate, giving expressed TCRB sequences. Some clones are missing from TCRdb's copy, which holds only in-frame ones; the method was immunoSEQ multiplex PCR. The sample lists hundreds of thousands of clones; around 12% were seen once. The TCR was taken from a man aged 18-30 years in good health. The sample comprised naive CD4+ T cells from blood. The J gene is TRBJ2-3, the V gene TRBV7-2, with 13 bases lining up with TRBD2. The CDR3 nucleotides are TGTGCCAGCAGCTCCGGACTAGCGGGAGCAGCAGATACGCAGTATTTT. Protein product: CASSSGLAGAADTQYF. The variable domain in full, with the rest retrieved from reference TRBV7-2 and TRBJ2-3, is GAGVSQSPSNKVTEKGKDVELRCDPISGHTALYWYRQSLGQGLEFLIYFQGNSAPDKSGLPSDRFSAERTGGSVSTLTIQRTQQEDSAVYLCASSSGLAGAADTQYFGPGTRLTVL.